The clone carrying this T cell receptor beta chain was recorded at least ten times. The data were taken from a study of early T cells in non-severe SARS-CoV-2 infection. Using its own MiXCR run on the 5' RACE reads, TCRdb lists one record per CDR3 protein. The sample has about 56,000 distinct CDR3 sequences; 10% to 13% are singletons. CDR3 length equals 16 residues. The ends lost 1 base at V and 2 bases at J; junction bases unmatched: 5. Germline-derived CDR1 and CDR2 are KGHSH and LQKENI. Sequenced input: whole blood. J is TRBJ2-3 and V is TRBV18; 8 bases match TRBD1. This clonotype was sampled from an adult who was a healthcare worker with PCR-confirmed SARS-CoV-2 infection or an uninfected control (not recorded which). For the CDR3, the DNA is TGTGCCAGCTCACCACGCGGGACAGGAAACACAGATACGCAGTATTTT. Translating it yields CASSPRGTGNTDTQYF.